A single sample is the source of the 4 T cell receptor beta chains below, sequenced in a study of blood T cell repertoires in COVID-19 (TCRdb year 2020). Preparation of the library involved the immunoSEQ multiplex PCR assay. This is the immuneACCESS table as TCRdb keeps it, with only in-frame sequences that have V and J called. A part of the clones is gone; compared with another copy, unresolved V genes explain less than half, and the rest is unexplained. The sample records 39,000 or so clones, around 80% of which are singletons. Clones ranked in the top ten supply less than 40% of the sample. The sequenced material came from peripheral blood. Every receptor here comes from a man aged 40-50 years with active or convalescent COVID-19.

The chain has TRBV11-2 and TRBJ2-6; D call uncertain. Trimming left V 5 bases short and J 3 bases short, with 20 bases between. CDR3 length equals 18 residues. Germline V gene data show CDR1 as SGHAT and CDR2 as FQNNGV. CDR3 region: CASSARIGSKVGANVLTF. The CDR3 nucleotides read TGTGCCAGCAGCGCCAGGATTGGCTCCAAGGTTGGGGCCAACGTCCTGACTTTC.

The CDR3 coding sequence is TGTGCCAGCAGTCCCCTCGGGGGTTTTTCCTACGAGCAGTACTTC. Its protein product is CASSPLGGFSYEQYF. This rearrangement joins TRBV27 to TRBJ2-7; D is possibly TRBD2 (6 bases). Germline-derived CDR1 and CDR2 are MNHEY and SMNVEV (reference sequence). This CDR3 region has 15 residues. Trimming shortened V by 5 bases and J by 1 base, and 15 bases separated the two germline ends.

J is TRBJ1-2 and V is TRBV7-9; D might be TRBD1 (6 bases). With 5 bases removed from V and 4 bases from J, the gap between germline ends came to 14 bases. The CDR3 runs to 14 residues. Germline CDR1 reads SEHNR; CDR2 reads FQNEAQ (reference sequence). The CDR3: CASSLQGNGYGYTF. CDR3 bases: TGTGCCAGCAGCCTACAGGGAAATGGCTATGGCTACACCTTC.

This chain links TRBV28 with TRBJ1-1; 10 bases fit TRBD1. Germline CDR1 is MDHEN and CDR2 is SYDVKM. The V gene end was trimmed by 1 base and the J gene end by 9 bases; junction bases not matched to a gene: 8. The CDR3 is made up of 15 amino acids. CDR3 in DNA: TGTGCCAGCAGTTTATCCCGGGACAGGGGAGAGAAAGCTTTCTTT. Translation gives CASSLSRDRGEKAFF.